This T cell receptor beta chain was identified during a study of CD8 T cells in Susac syndrome. The CDR3 length is 12 residues. Germline V gene lookup returns CDR1 SGHVS and CDR2 FQNEAQ. The trim removed 3 bases at V and 10 bases at J, leaving 2 bases unmatched. Random hexamers were used to reverse transcribe the RNA input (about 0.5 to 1 ug). TCRdb re-called the immunoSEQ multiplex PCR reads with MiXCR, one entry per CDR3 protein. The data show 150,000 or so distinct CDR3 sequences, 94% seen once. The TCR was taken from a human donor with multiple sclerosis. The V and J genes are TRBV7-8 and TRBJ2-1; TRBD2 matches 8 bases. Sample: CD4+ T cells from PBMCs. The CDR3 bases are TGTGCCAGCAGCTTCAGACTAGCGGAGCAGTTCTTC. This encodes CASSFRLAEQFF.